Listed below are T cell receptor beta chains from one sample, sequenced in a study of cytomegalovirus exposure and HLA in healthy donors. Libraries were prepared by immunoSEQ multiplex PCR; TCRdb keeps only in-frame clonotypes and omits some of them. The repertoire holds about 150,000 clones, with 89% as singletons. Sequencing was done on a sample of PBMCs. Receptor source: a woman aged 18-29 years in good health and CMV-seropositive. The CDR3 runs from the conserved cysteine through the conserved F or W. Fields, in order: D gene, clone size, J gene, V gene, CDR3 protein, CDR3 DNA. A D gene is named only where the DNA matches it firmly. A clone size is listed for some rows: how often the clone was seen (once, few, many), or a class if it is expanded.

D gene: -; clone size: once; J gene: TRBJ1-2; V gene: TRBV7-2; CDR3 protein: CASSLSWGQGYGYTF; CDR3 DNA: TGTGCCAGCAGCTTAAGTTGGGGGCAGGGCTATGGCTACACCTTC
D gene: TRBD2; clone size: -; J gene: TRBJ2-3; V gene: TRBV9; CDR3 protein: CASSETGLAGGPTDTQYF; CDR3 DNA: TGTGCCAGCAGCGAAACGGGACTAGCGGGGGGGCCAACAGATACGCAGTATTTT
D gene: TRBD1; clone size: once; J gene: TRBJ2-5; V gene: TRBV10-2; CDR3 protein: CASSEWGTAQETQYF; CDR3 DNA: TGCGCCAGCAGTGAGTGGGGGACAGCCCAAGAGACCCAGTACTTC
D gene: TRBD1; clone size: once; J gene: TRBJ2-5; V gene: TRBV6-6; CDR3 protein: CASSYRRTGERETQYF; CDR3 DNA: TGTGCCAGCAGTTACCGGCGGACAGGGGAGAGGGAGACCCAGTACTTC
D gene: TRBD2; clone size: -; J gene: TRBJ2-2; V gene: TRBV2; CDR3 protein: CASRSGVNTGELFF; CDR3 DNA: TGTGCCAGCCGTAGCGGGGTTAACACCGGGGAGCTGTTTTTT
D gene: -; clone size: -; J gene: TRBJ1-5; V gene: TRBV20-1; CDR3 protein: CSARQVYQHF; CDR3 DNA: TGCAGTGCTCGGCAGGTTTATCAGCATTTT
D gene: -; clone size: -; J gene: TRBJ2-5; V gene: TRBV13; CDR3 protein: CASSLGPENFQETQYF; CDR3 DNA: TGTGCCAGCAGCTTAGGTCCGGAGAACTTCCAAGAGACCCAGTACTTC
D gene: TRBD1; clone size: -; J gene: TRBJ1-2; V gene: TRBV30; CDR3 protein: CAWSVSGRGSGYTF; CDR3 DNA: TGTGCCTGGAGTGTATCGGGCAGGGGGTCGGGCTACACCTTC
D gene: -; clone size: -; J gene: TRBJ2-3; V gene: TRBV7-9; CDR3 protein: CASSPQSISTDTQYF; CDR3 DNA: TGTGCCAGCAGCCCCCAGTCGATCAGCACAGATACGCAGTATTTT
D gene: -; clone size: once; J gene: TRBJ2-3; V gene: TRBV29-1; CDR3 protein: CSGYTDTQYF; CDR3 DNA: TGCAGCGGTTACACAGATACGCAGTATTTT
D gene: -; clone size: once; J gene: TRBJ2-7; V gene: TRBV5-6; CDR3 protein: CASSLVPGAPSGEQYF; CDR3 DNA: TGTGCCAGCAGCTTAGTGCCAGGGGCACCCTCTGGGGAGCAGTACTTC
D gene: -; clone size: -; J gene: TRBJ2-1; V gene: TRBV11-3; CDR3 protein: CASSLGSPDNEQFF; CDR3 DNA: TGTGCCAGCAGCTTAGGTTCTCCCGACAATGAGCAGTTCTTC
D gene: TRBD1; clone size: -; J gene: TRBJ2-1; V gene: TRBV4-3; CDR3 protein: CASSQEQGAWNEQFF; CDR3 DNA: TGCGCCAGCAGCCAAGAACAGGGGGCGTGGAATGAGCAGTTCTTC
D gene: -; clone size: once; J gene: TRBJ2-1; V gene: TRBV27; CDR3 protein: CASSFSRGAGQFF; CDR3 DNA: TGTGCCAGCAGTTTTAGTCGGGGGGCCGGGCAGTTCTTC
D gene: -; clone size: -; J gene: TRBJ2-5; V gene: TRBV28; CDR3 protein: CASSLPVEPQYF; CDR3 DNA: TGTGCCAGCAGTTTGCCTGTTGAGCCCCAGTACTTC
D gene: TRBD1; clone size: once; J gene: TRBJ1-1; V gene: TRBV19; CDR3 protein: CASSTGGVLNTEAFF; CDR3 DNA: TGTGCCAGTAGTACAGGGGGCGTCTTGAACACTGAAGCTTTCTTT
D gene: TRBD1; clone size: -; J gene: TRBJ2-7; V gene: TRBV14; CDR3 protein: CASSQEPRQGLYEQYF; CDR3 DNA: TGTGCCAGCAGCCAAGAACCGAGACAGGGTCTCTACGAGCAGTACTTC
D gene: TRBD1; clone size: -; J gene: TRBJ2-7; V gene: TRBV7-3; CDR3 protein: CASSLAPGGIYEQYF; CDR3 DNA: TGTGCCAGCAGCTTAGCCCCAGGGGGCATCTACGAGCAGTACTTC
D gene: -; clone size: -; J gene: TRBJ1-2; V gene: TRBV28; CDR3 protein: CASNTRNYGYTF; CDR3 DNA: TGTGCCAGCAATACTAGAAACTATGGCTACACCTTC
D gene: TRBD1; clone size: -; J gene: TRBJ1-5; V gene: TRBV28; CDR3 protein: CASRRQGVWQPQHF; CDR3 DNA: TGTGCCAGCAGGAGACAGGGGGTGTGGCAGCCCCAGCATTTT
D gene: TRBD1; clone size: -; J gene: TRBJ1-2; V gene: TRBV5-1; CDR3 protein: CASRTGDPDYGYTF; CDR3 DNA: TGCGCCAGCCGGACAGGGGATCCAGACTATGGCTACACCTTC
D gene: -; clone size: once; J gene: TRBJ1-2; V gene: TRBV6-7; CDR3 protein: CASSYFPGNYGYTF; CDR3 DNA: TGTGCCAGCAGTTACTTCCCAGGGAACTATGGCTACACCTTC
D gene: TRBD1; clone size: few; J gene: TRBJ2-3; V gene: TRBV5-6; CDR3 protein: CASSEEGGQGQDTQYF; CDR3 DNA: TGTGCCAGCAGCGAGGAGGGAGGACAGGGTCAAGATACGCAGTATTTT
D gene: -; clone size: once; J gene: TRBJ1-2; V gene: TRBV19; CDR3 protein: CASMAGIEGYTF; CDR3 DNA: TGTGCCAGTATGGCAGGGATAGAAGGCTACACCTTC
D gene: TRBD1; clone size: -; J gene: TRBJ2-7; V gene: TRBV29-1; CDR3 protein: CSVPRTGNPYEQYF; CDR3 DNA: TGCAGCGTCCCAAGGACAGGGAATCCCTACGAGCAGTACTTC
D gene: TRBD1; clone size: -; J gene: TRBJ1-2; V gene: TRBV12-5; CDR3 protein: CASGLAGTANGYTF; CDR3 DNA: TGTGCTAGTGGTTTGGCCGGGACAGCTAATGGCTACACCTTC
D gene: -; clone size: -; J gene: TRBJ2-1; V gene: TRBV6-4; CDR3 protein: CASSDSTGLYNEQFF; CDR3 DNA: TGTGCCAGCAGTGACTCCACGGGATTATACAATGAGCAGTTCTTC
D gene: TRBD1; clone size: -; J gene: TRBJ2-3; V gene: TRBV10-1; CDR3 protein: CASGLQGADTQYF; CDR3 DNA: TGCGCCAGCGGATTACAGGGGGCAGATACGCAGTATTTT
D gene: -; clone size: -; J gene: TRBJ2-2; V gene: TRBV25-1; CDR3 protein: CASSEGQTNTGELFF; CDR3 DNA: TGTGCCAGCAGTGAAGGCCAGACGAACACCGGGGAGCTGTTTTTT
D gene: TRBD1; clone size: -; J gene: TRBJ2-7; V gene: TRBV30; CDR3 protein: CAWSRWRDRGTINSYEQYF; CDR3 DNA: TGTGCCTGGAGTAGGTGGCGGGACAGGGGGACCATCAACTCCTACGAGCAGTACTTC
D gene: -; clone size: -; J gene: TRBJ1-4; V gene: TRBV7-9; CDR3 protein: CASSLYRQGEEKLFF; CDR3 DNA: TGTGCCAGCAGCTTATACCGGCAGGGCGAGGAAAAACTGTTTTTT
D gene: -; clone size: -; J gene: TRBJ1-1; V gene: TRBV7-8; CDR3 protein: CASSLDQGSAEAFF; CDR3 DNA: TGTGCCAGCAGCTTAGATCAGGGTTCCGCTGAAGCTTTCTTT
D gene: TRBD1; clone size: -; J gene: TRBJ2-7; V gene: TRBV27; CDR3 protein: CATRQGTTSYEQYF; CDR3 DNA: TGTGCCACCAGACAGGGGACGACCTCCTACGAGCAGTACTTC
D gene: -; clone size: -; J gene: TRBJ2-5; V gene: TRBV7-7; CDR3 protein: CASSLPGVGETQYF; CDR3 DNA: TGTGCTAGCAGCTTACCCGGGGTAGGGGAGACCCAGTACTTC
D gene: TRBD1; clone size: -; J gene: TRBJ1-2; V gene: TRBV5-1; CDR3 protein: CASSPPGQGNYGYTF; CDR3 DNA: TGCGCCAGCAGCCCTCCGGGACAGGGAAACTATGGCTACACCTTC
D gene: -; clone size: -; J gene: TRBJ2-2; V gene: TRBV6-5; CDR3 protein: CASRGGGIGELFF; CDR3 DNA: TGTGCCAGCAGAGGGGGAGGGATCGGGGAGCTGTTTTTT
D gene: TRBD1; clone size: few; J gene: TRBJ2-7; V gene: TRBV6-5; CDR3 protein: CASRRDSRSHYEQYF; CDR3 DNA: TGTGCCAGCAGACGGGACAGTCGAAGTCACTACGAGCAGTACTTC
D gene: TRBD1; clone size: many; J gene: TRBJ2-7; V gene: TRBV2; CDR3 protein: CASSEGQPSYEQYF; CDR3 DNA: TGTGCCAGCAGCGAGGGACAGCCCTCCTACGAGCAGTACTTC
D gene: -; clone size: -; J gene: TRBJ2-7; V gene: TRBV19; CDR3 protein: CASSRGRGEQYF; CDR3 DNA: TGTGCCAGTAGTAGGGGGCGAGGCGAGCAGTACTTC
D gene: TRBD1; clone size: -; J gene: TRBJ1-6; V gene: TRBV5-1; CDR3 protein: CASSTGQGTNSPLHF; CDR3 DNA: TGCGCCAGCAGCACCGGACAGGGGACAAATTCACCCCTCCACTTT
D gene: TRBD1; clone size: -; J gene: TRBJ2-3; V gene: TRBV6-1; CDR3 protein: CASSGPGQGSRDTQYF; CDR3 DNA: TGTGCCAGCAGTGGGCCGGGACAGGGGTCGAGAGATACGCAGTATTTT
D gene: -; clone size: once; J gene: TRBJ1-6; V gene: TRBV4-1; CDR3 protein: CASSQGEVLNSPLHF; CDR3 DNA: TGCGCCAGCAGCCAAGGGGAGGTCCTTAATTCACCCCTCCACTTT
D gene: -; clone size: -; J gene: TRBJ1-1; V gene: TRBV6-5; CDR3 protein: CASSTFDSQAFF; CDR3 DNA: TGTGCCAGCAGCACTTTCGACAGCCAAGCTTTCTTT
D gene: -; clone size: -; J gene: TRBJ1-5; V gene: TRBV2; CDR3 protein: CASSPNRNSNQPQHF; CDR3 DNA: TGTGCCAGCAGCCCCAACAGGAATAGCAATCAGCCCCAGCATTTT
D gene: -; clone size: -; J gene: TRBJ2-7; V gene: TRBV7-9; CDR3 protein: CASSTGSTYEQYF; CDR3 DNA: TGTGCCAGCAGCACCGGGAGCACCTACGAGCAGTACTTC
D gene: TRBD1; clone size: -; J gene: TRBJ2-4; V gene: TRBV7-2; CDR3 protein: CASSGGTGVSKNIQYF; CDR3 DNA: TGTGCCAGCAGCGGAGGGACAGGGGTATCCAAAAACATTCAGTACTTC
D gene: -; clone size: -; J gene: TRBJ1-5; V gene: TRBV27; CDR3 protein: CASSLLVRILNQPQHF; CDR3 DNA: TGTGCCAGCAGTTTATTAGTCAGGATATTGAATCAGCCCCAGCATTTT
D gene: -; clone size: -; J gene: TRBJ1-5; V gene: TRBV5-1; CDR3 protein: CASPGEGNQPQHF; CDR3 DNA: TGCGCCAGCCCGGGAGAAGGCAATCAGCCCCAGCATTTT
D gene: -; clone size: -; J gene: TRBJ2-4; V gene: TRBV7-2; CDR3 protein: CASSLGVVTGAKNIQYF; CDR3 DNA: TGTGCCAGCAGCTTAGGGGTAGTGACGGGAGCCAAAAACATTCAGTACTTC
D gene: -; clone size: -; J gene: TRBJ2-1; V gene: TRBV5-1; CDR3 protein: CASSFGGLNEQFF; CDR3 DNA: TGCGCCAGCAGTTTCGGGGGGCTAAATGAGCAGTTCTTC
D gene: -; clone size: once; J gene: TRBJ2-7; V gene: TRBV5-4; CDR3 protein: CASSPLGDYEQYF; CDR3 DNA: TGTGCCAGCAGCCCCCTCGGGGATTACGAGCAGTACTTC